A single T cell receptor (beta chain) is shown here with its context. Source study methods: By means of reference gene primer amplification, nucleated cell counts were estimated. TCRdb's table, derived via immunoSEQ multiplex PCR, lists solely in-frame clones and lacks some. The D gene and trimming were derived from the DNA, and the V and J assignments and clone size from that table. The table includes over 120,000 clones, roughly 80% detected once. These data originate in a study of blood T cell repertoires in COVID-19. Overall study: The study drew acute and convalescent COVID-19 samples from the United States, Italy and Spain. PBMCs, B-cell-depleted T cells, or T cells provided the cDNA or gDNA that made up the material.

The CDR3 is 16 residues long. Germline V gives CDR1 MNHEY, CDR2 SMNVEV (reference sequence). The germline V and J ends were trimmed by 3 bases and 4 bases, with 13 bases remaining between them. Sample: peripheral blood. This sequence originates from a woman aged 45-65 years with active or convalescent COVID-19. The chain links TRBV27 to TRBJ1-6; no definite D call. DNA of the CDR3: TGTGCCAGCAGTTTGCGACACACTGAGTATAATTCACCCCTCCACTTT. Translation: CASSLRHTEYNSPLHF.